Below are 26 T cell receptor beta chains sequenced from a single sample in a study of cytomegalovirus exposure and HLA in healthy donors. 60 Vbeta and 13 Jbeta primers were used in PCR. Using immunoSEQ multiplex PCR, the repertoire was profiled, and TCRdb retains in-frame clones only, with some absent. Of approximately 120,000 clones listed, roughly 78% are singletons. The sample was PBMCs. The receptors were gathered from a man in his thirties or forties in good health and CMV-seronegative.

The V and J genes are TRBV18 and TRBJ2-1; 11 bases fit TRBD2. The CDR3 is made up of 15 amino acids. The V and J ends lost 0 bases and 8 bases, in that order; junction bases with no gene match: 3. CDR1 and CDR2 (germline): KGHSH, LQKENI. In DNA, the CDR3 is TGTGCCAGCTCACCACCTAGCGGGGGGGCCCATGAGCAGTTCTTC. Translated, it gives CASSPPSGGAHEQFF.

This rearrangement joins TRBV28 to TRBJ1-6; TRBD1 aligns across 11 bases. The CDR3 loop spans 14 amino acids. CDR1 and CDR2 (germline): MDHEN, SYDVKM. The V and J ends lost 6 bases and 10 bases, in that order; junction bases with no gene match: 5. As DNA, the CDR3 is TGTGCCAGCAGGCCGGGACAGGGGGACTCACCCCTCCACTTT. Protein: CASRPGQGDSPLHF.

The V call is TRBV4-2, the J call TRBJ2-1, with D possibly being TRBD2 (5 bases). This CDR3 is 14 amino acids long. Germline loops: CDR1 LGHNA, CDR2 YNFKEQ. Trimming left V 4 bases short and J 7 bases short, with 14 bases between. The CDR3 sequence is CASSPGSGVNEQFF. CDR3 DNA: TGTGCCAGCAGCCCAGGCTCCGGGGTAAATGAGCAGTTCTTC.

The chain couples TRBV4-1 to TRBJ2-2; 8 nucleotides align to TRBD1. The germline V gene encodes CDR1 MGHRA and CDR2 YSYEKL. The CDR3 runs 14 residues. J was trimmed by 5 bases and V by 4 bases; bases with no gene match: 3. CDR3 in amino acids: CASSPRQGTGELFF. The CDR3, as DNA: TGCGCCAGCAGCCCAAGACAGGGGACCGGGGAGCTGTTTTTT.

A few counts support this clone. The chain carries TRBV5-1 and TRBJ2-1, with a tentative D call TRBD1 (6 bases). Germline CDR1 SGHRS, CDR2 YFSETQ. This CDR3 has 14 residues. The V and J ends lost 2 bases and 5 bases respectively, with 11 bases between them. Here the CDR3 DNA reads TGCGCCAGCAGCTTATACCGGGACAACAATGAGCAGTTCTTC. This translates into CASSLYRDNNEQFF.

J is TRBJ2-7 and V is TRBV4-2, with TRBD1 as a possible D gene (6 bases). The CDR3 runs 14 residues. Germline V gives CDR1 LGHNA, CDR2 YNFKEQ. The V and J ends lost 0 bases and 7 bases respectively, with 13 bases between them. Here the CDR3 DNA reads TGTGCCAGCAGCCAAGAACGACAGGCCTGGGAGCAGTACTTC. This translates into CASSQERQAWEQYF.

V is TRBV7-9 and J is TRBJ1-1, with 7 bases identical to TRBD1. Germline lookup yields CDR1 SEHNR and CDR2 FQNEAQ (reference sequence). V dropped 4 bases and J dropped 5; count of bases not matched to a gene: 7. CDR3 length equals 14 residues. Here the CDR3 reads CASSSSGQRTEAFF. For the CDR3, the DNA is TGTGCCAGCAGCTCTTCGGGACAGCGTACTGAAGCTTTCTTT.

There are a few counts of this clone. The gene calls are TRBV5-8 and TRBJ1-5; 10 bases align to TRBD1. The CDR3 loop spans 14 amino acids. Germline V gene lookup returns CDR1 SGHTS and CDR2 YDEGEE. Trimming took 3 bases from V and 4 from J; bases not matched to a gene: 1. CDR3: CASSWGQGNQPQHF. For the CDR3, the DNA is TGTGCCAGCAGCTGGGGACAGGGGAATCAGCCCCAGCATTTT.

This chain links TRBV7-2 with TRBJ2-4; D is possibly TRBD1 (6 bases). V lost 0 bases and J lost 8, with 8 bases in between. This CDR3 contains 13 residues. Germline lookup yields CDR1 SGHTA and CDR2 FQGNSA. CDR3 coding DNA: TGTGCCAGCAGCTTAGCACAGGGAGACATTCAGTACTTC. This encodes CASSLAQGDIQYF.

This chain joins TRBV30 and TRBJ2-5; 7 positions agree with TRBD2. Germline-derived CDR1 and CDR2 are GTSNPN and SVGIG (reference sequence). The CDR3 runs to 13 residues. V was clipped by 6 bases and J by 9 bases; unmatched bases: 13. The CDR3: CACSHRGVGAQYF. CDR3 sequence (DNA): TGTGCCTGCTCACACCGGGGGGTAGGAGCCCAGTACTTC. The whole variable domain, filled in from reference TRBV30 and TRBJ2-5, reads SQTIHQWPATLVQPVGSPLSLECTVEGTSNPNLYWYRQAAGRGLQLLFYSVGIGQISSEVPQNLSASRPQDRQFILSSKKLLLSDSGFYLCACSHRGVGAQYFGPGTRLLVL.

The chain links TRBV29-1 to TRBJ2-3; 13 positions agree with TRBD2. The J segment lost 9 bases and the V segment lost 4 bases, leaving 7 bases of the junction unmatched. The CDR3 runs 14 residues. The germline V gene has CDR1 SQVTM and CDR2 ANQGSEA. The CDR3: CSVATSGGAGTQYF. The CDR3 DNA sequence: TGCAGCGTTGCAACTAGCGGGGGGGCCGGGACGCAGTATTTT.

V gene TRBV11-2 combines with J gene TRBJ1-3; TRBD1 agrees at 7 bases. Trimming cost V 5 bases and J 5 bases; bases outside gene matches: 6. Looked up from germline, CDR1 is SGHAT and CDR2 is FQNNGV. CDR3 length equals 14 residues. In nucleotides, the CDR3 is TGTGCCAGCAGCGGGAGACAGGGTAGAAACACCATATATTTT. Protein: CASSGRQGRNTIYF.

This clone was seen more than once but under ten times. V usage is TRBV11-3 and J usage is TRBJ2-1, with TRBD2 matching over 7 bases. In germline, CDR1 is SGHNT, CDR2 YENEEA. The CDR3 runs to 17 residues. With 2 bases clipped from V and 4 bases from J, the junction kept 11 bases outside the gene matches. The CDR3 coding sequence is TGTGCCAGCAGCTTATTTAGCCCGGCTAGCGGATACAATGAGCAGTTCTTC. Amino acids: CASSLFSPASGYNEQFF.

The CDR3 loop reads CASSLARGYNEQFF. The CDR3 DNA is TGCGCCAGCAGCTTGGCCAGGGGCTACAATGAGCAGTTCTTC. The chain combines TRBV5-1 with TRBJ2-1; D might be TRBD1 (6 bases). The CDR3 loop spans 14 amino acids. Germline lookup yields CDR1 SGHRS and CDR2 YFSETQ. The V end lost 0 bases, the J end lost 3 bases, and 7 bases lay between the germline ends.

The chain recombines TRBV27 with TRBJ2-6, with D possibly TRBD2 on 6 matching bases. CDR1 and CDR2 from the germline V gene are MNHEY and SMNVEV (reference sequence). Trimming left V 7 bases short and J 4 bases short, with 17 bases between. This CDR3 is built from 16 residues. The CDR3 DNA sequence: TGTGCCAGCACCCTAGGCGGGGTATCAGGGGCCAACGTCCTGACTTTC. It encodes CASTLGGVSGANVLTF.

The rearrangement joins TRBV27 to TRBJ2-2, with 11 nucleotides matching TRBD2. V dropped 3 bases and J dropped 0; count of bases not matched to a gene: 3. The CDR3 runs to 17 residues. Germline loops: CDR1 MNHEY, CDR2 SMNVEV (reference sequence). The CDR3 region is CASSFRLAGSNTGELFF. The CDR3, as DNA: TGTGCCAGCAGTTTTAGACTAGCGGGGTCGAACACCGGGGAGCTGTTTTTT.

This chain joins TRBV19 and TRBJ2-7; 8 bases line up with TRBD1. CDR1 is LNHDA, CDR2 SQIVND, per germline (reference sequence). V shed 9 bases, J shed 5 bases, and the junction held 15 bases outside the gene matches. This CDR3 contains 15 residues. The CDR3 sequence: CASSPGQGALHEQYF. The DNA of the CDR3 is TGTGCCAGCAGTCCGGGGCAGGGGGCACTCCACGAGCAGTACTTC.

The CDR3 sequence: CASSTSSSPLHF. CDR3 sequence (DNA): TGTGCCAGTAGTACATCGAGTTCACCCCTCCACTTT. The chain recombines TRBV19 with TRBJ1-6; no definite D call. Germline assignment: CDR1 LNHDA and CDR2 SQIVND (reference sequence). With 4 bases removed from V and 9 bases from J, the gap between germline ends came to 7 bases. The CDR3 spans 12 residues.

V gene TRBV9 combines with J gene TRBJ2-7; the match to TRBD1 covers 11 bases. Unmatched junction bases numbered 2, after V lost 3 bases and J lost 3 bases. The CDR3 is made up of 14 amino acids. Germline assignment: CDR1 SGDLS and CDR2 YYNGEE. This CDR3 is CASSAGTGGYEQYF. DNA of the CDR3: TGTGCCAGCAGCGCCGGGACAGGGGGCTACGAGCAGTACTTC.

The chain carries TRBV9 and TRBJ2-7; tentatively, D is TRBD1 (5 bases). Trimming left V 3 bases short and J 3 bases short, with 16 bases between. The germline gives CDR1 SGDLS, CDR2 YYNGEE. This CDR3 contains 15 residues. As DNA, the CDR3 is TGTGCCAGCAGCGAGGGAACAGGTCTTTACTACGAGCAGTACTTC. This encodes CASSEGTGLYYEQYF.

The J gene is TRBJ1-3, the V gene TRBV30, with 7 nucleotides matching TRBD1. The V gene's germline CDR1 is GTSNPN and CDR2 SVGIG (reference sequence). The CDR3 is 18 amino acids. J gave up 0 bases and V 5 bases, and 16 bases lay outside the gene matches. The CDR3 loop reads CAWAPGQNYHSSGNTIYF. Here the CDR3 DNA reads TGTGCCTGGGCTCCGGGACAGAATTACCATAGCTCTGGAAACACCATATATTTT.

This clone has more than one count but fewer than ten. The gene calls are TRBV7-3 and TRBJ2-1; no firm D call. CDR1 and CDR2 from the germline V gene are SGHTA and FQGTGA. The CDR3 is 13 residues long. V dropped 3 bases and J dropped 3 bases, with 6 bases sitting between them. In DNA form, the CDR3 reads TGTGCCAGCAGCTTTGGCGGCTACAATGAGCAGTTCTTC. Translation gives CASSFGGYNEQFF.

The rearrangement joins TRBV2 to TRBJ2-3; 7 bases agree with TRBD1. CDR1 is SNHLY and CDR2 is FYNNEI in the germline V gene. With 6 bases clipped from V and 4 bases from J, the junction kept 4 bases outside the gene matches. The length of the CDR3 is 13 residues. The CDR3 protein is CASSAQGSDTQYF. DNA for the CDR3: TGTGCCAGCAGCGCACAGGGGTCAGATACGCAGTATTTT. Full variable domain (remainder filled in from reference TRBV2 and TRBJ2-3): EPEVTQTPSHQVTQMGQEVILRCVPISNHLYFYWYRQILGQKVEFLVSFYNNEISEKSEIFDDQFSVERPDGSNFTLKIRSTKLEDSAMYFCASSAQGSDTQYFGPGTRLTVL.

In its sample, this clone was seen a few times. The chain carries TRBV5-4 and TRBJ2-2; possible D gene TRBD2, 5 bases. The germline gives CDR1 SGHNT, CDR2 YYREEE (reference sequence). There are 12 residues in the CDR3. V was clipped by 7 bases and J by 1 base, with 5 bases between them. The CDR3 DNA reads TGTGCCAGCGGGAGGAACACCGGGGAGCTGTTTTTT. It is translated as CASGRNTGELFF.

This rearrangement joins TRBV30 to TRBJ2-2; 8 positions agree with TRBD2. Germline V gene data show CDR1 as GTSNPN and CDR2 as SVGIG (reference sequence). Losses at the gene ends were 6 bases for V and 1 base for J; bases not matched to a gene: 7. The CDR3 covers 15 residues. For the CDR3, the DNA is TGTGCCTGTAAGAGCGGGGGCCAGAACACCGGGGAGCTGTTTTTT. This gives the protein CACKSGGQNTGELFF.

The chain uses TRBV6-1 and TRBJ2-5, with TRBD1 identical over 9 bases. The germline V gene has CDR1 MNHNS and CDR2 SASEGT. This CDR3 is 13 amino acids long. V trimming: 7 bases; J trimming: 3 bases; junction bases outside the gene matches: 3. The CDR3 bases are TGTGCCAGCAATGGACAGGGGAAAGAGACCCAGTACTTC. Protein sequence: CASNGQGKETQYF.